The sequence of this TCR beta chain was determined in a study of T cells in Graves' hyperthyroidism and ophthalmopathy. This CDR3 is 15 amino acids long. V was clipped by 2 bases and J by 3 bases, with 14 bases between them. Germline V lookup: CDR1 SEHNR, CDR2 FQNEAQ (reference sequence). Study outcomes and limitations: Ophthalmopathy onset followed model prediction by a median about 6.5 months.

Lactation, pregnancy, other autoimmune disease or uncontrolled infection led to exclusion of patients. Every diagnosis used clinical symptoms, serum thyroxine and TRAb, thyroid ultrasound and orbital computed tomography. Amplification targeted TCR beta CDR3 regions from RNA transcripts. The study used the HTBI primer set for a first-round RT-PCR of the TCR CDR3. Via MiXCR, TCRdb re-called the multiplex PCR reads, giving one row per CDR3 protein. The sample holds approximately 640,000 distinct CDR3 sequences, about 18% seen once. This clonotype was detected many times. Its antigen is not known. J is TRBJ2-7 and V is TRBV7-9, with D perhaps being TRBD1 or TRBD2 (7 bases each). Sequencing used blood. This clonotype originated in a man aged 50-59 years with Graves' hyperthyroidism. CDR3 loop: CASSLTPGGGYEQYF. The CDR3 DNA follows: TGTGCCAGCAGCTTAACCCCAGGGGGGGGCTACGAGCAGTACTTC.